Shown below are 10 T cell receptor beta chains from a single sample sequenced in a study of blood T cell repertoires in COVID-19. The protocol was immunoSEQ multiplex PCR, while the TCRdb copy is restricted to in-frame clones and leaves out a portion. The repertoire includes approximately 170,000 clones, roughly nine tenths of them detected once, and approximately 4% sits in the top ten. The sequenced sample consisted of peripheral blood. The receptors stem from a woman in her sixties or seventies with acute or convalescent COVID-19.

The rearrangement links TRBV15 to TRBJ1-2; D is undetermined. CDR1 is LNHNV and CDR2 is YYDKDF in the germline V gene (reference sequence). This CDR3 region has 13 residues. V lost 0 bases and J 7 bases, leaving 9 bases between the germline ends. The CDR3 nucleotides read TGTGCCACCAGCAGAGATCAGATTTTTGGCTACACCTTC. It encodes CATSRDQIFGYTF.

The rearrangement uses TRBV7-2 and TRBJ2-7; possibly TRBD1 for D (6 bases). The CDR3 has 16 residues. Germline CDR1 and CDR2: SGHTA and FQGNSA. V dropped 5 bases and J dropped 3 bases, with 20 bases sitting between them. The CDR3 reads CASSPRRQGFVYEQYF. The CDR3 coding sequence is TGTGCCAGCAGCCCGAGGCGGCAGGGGTTCGTCTACGAGCAGTACTTC. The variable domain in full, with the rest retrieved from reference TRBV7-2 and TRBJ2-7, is GAGVSQSPSNKVTEKGKDVELRCDPISGHTALYWYRQSLGQGLEFLIYFQGNSAPDKSGLPSDRFSAERTGGSVSTLTIQRTQQEDSAVYLCASSPRRQGFVYEQYFGPGTRLTVT.

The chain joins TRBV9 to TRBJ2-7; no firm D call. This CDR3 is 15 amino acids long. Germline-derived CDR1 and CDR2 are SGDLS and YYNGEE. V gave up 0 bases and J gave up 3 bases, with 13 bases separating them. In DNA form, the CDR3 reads TGTGCCAGCAGCGTAGATGCGATTCCCGGCTACGAGCAGTACTTC. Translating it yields CASSVDAIPGYEQYF. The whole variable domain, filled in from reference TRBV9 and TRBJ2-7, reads DSGVTQTPKHLITATGQRVTLRCSPRSGDLSVYWYQQSLDQGLQFLIQYYNGEERAKGNILERFSAQQFPDLHSELNLSSLELGDSALYFCASSVDAIPGYEQYFGPGTRLTVT.

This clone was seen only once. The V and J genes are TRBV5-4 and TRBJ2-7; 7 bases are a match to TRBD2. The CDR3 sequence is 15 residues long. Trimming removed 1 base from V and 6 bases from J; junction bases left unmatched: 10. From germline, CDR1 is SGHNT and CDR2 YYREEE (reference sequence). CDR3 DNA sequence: TGTGCCAGCAGCTTGCCTGGGACTATCGACCGCGAGCAGTACTTC. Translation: CASSLPGTIDREQYF.

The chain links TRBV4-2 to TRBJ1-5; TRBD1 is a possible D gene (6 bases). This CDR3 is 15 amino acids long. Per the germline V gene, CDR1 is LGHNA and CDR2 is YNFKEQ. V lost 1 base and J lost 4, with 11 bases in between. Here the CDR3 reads CASSQGHTGNQPQHF. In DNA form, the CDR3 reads TGTGCCAGCAGCCAAGGACATACAGGGAATCAGCCCCAGCATTTT.

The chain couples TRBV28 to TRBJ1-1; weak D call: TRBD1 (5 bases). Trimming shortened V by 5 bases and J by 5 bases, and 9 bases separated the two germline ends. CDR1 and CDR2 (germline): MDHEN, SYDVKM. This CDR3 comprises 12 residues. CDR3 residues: CASSRGWTEAFF. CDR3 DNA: TGTGCCAGCAGTCGGGGGTGGACTGAAGCTTTCTTT.

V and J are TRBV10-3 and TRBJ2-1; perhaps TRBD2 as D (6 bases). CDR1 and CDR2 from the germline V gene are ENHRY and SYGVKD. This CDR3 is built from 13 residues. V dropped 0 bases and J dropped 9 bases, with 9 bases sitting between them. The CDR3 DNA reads TGTGCCATCAGTGAGTCAGGGACTGGTGAGCAGTTCTTC. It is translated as CAISESGTGEQFF.

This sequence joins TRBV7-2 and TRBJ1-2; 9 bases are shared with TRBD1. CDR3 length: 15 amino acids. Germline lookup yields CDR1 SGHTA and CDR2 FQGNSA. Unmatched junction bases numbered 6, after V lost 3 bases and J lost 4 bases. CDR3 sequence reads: CASSFDRGIFYGYTF. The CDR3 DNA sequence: TGTGCCAGCAGCTTTGACAGGGGGATATTCTATGGCTACACCTTC.

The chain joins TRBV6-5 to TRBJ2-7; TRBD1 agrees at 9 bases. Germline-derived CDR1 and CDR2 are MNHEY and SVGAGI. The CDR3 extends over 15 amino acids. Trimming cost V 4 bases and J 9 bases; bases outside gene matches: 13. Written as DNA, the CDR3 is TGTGCCAGCAGTTTGAGGGCGGACAGGGGAGCGGTGCAGTACTTC. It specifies CASSLRADRGAVQYF.

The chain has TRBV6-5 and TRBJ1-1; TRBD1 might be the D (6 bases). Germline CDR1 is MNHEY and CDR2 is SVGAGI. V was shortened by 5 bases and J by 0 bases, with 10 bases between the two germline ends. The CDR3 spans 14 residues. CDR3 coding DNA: TGTGCCAGCAGTCCCGGGACAATGAACACTGAAGCTTTCTTT. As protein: CASSPGTMNTEAFF.